Presented here are 8 T cell receptor beta chains from one specimen sequenced in a study of cytomegalovirus exposure and HLA in healthy donors. 60 Vbeta and 13 Jbeta primers were used in PCR. The method was immunoSEQ multiplex PCR; TCRdb's version includes in-frame clones alone and lacks a portion of them. The top ten hold approximately 4% of the sample, which has about 130,000 clones, around 80% seen once. The sample consisted of PBMCs. These receptors all come from a middle-aged woman in good health and CMV-seronegative.

The sample holds a few counts of this clone. The rearrangement uses TRBV5-6 and TRBJ2-1, with 14 nucleotides matching TRBD2. Per germline, CDR1 SGHDT and CDR2 YYEEEE. CDR3 length equals 18 residues. V dropped 3 bases and J dropped 4; count of bases not matched to a gene: 9. The CDR3 DNA sequence: TGTGCCAGCAGCTACCCCGGGACTAGCGGGGGAATTTACAATGAGCAGTTCTTC. It is translated as CASSYPGTSGGIYNEQFF.

This chain links TRBV4-2 with TRBJ1-6; D gene ambiguous. Germline-derived CDR1 and CDR2 are LGHNA and YNFKEQ. V dropped 0 bases and J dropped 13 bases, with 7 bases sitting between them. CDR3 length equals 12 residues. This chain's CDR3 is CASSQDMGPLHF. The CDR3 nucleotides are TGTGCCAGCAGCCAAGATATGGGCCCCCTCCACTTT.

This clone was detected a few times. V usage is TRBV4-3 and J usage is TRBJ2-6, with D maybe TRBD1 (5 bases). There are 18 residues in the CDR3. The germline V gene has CDR1 LGHNA and CDR2 YSLEER. V lost 1 base and J 0 bases, leaving 13 bases between the germline ends. In nucleotides, the CDR3 is TGCGCCAGCAGCCAAGTATTAAGGGGAAGCTCTGGGGCCAACGTCCTGACTTTC. Translating gives CASSQVLRGSSGANVLTF.

The V and J genes are TRBV11-2 and TRBJ2-7; 7 positions agree with TRBD1. Germline values: CDR1 SGHAT, CDR2 FQNNGV. V lost 5 bases and J lost 0; bases outside the gene matches: 10. The CDR3 spans 16 residues. The DNA for the CDR3 is TGTGCCAGCAGCCCCGCCGGGGACAGTATCTCCTACGAGCAGTACTTC. It specifies CASSPAGDSISYEQYF.

This chain connects TRBV5-6 to TRBJ1-4; TRBD1 might be the D (6 bases). Trimming took off 4 bases at V and 5 bases at J, with 15 bases between the two ends. Germline assignment: CDR1 SGHDT and CDR2 YYEEEE. The CDR3 runs 15 residues. CDR3 nucleotides: TGTGCCAGCAGCCCTGCAGGGGCTACAAATGAAAAACTGTTTTTT. Protein sequence: CASSPAGATNEKLFF.

The chain combines TRBV7-2 with TRBJ1-2, with D perhaps TRBD1 (5 bases). The V and J ends lost 4 bases and 2 bases respectively, with 8 bases between them. Germline V lookup: CDR1 SGHTA, CDR2 FQGNSA. This CDR3 is built from 13 residues. In DNA, the CDR3 is TGTGCCAGCAGCTCGGGGGGGAACTATGGCTACACCTTC. Protein sequence: CASSSGGNYGYTF.

This clone was counted only a few times. This rearrangement joins TRBV15 to TRBJ2-1; 7 nucleotides align to TRBD2. With V trimmed by 6 bases and J by 0 bases, 5 bases remained unmatched. This CDR3 is 15 amino acids long. Looked up from germline, CDR1 is LNHNV and CDR2 is YYDKDF (reference sequence). Written as DNA, the CDR3 is TGTGCCACCAGGGGCGGGAGCGGCTCCTACAATGAGCAGTTCTTC. This gives the protein CATRGGSGSYNEQFF.

The chain carries TRBV7-9 and TRBJ2-7, with a possible D match to TRBD2 (6 bases). The CDR3 covers 12 residues. V dropped 4 bases and J dropped 3 bases, with 7 bases sitting between them. CDR1 and CDR2 from the germline V gene are SEHNR and FQNEAQ (reference sequence). CDR3 sequence: CASSYGGYEQYF. The CDR3 DNA reads as TGTGCCAGCAGCTACGGGGGCTACGAGCAGTACTTC.